The table lists the clone carrying this TCR beta chain with a few counts. The data stem from a study of blood T cell repertoires in COVID-19. Overall study: Specimens from acute and convalescent COVID-19 originated in the United States, Italy and Spain.

Original analysis: The authors estimated nucleated cell counts from reference gene primer amplification. The assay was immunoSEQ multiplex PCR, and TCRdb's table has in-frame clones only and misses some. The DNA gave D and trimming, while V, J and clone size come from that table. The table includes 60,000 to 75,000 clones, approximately 85% detected once. There are 14 residues in the CDR3. Per the germline V gene, CDR1 is SGHDN and CDR2 is FVKESK. Trimming pared 0 bases from V and 2 bases from J, leaving 7 bases between. The receptor's source is a woman aged 80 or older with active or convalescent COVID-19. Sequenced: peripheral blood. The rearrangement uses TRBV14 and TRBJ1-2; weak D call: TRBD1 (5 bases). CDR3 sequence reads: CASSQERQNYGYTF. The CDR3 DNA sequence: TGTGCCAGCAGCCAAGAGCGACAGAACTATGGCTACACCTTC.